The 20 T cell receptor beta chains presented below share a single source sample, sequenced in a study of T-cell memory formation after mild COVID-19. From the 5' RACE reads, TCRdb called clonotypes with MiXCR, one entry per CDR3 protein. The profile shows around 400,000 distinct CDR3 sequences, 20% to 25% of them singletons. Sequenced material: PBMCs or a T cell subset sorted from them (not recorded which). Receptors originate from an adult woman who had mild COVID-19 (a few samples of this study predate the infection). Cell type and time point are not known.

This clonotype was detected ten times or more. CDR3 DNA sequence: TGTGCCAGCAGCTTAGATGTCGGTCACTCTGGGGCCAACGTCCTGACTTTC. Protein product: CASSLDVGHSGANVLTF. This chain connects TRBV7-9 to TRBJ2-6; D call uncertain. The ends were cut back, 1 base at V and 0 bases at J, with 10 bases in the middle. In germline, CDR1 is SEHNR, CDR2 FQNEAQ (reference sequence). This CDR3 has 17 amino acids.

The sample holds a few counts of this clonotype. The chain uses TRBV6-6 and TRBJ1-6; no definite D call. Germline assignment: CDR1 MNHNY and CDR2 SVGAGI (reference sequence). The CDR3 spans 15 residues. Trimming removed 6 bases from V and 8 bases from J, with 17 bases in between. The CDR3 DNA sequence: TGTGCCAGCAGACTCTACCCTTCTGAAGATTCACCCCTCCACTTT. It encodes CASRLYPSEDSPLHF.

This chain links TRBV10-3 with TRBJ2-5, with D unresolved. CDR3 length equals 12 residues. Trimming shortened V by 10 bases and J by 3 bases, and 12 bases separated the two germline ends. Germline V gene lookup returns CDR1 ENHRY and CDR2 SYGVKD. The CDR3 DNA sequence: TGTGCCACCGCCTCGTCGGAAGAGACCCAGTACTTC. This encodes CATASSEETQYF.

This clonotype has just a few counts. The chain combines TRBV11-2 with TRBJ2-3; D uncertain. Germline CDR1 SGHAT, CDR2 FQNNGV. The V and J ends lost 5 bases and 5 bases respectively, with 8 bases between them. The length of the CDR3 is 12 residues. The CDR3: CASSAFVDTQYF. The DNA of the CDR3 is TGTGCCAGCAGCGCTTTTGTAGATACGCAGTATTTT.

The table lists this clonotype with a few counts. The V and J genes are TRBV21-1 and TRBJ1-3; the table's D call TRBD1 went unverified against the DNA. TRBV21-1 is classified as a pseudogene. The CDR3 consists of 15 residues. The CDR3 nucleotides are TGTGCCAGCAGCAAAGCTCGGGACTCTGGAAACACCATATATTTT. Protein sequence: CASSKARDSGNTIYF.

V gene TRBV5-5 combines with J gene TRBJ2-1; no definite D call. The CDR3 sequence is 16 residues long. The germline CDR1 and CDR2 sequences are SGHKS and YYEKEE (reference sequence). V lost 4 bases, J lost 5 bases, and 19 bases lay in between. The CDR3 bases are TGTGCCAGCAGCGAGAAAAGGGTAACCCCCGACAATGAGCAGTTCTTC. This sequence encodes CASSEKRVTPDNEQFF. The whole variable domain, filled in from reference TRBV5-5 and TRBJ2-1, reads DAGVTQSPTHLIKTRGQQVTLRCSPISGHKSVSWYQQVLGQGPQFIFQYYEKEERGRGNFPDRFSARQFPNYSSELNVNALLLGDSALYLCASSEKRVTPDNEQFFGPGTRLTVL.

In its sample, this clonotype was seen many times. The chain uses TRBV5-1 and TRBJ1-1; possibly TRBD1 for D (6 bases). Germline CDR1 SGHRS, CDR2 YFSETQ. The CDR3 is 14 amino acids. Trimming took off 1 base at V and 0 bases at J, with 7 bases between the two ends. This chain's CDR3 is CASSLTGLNTEAFF. The CDR3 DNA is TGCGCCAGCAGCTTGACAGGGTTGAACACTGAAGCTTTCTTT.

This clonotype has more than one count but fewer than ten. This sequence joins TRBV3-1 and TRBJ2-3; D is perhaps TRBD1 (5 bases). The germline V gene encodes CDR1 LGHDT and CDR2 YNNKEL (reference sequence). This CDR3 has 18 amino acids. Trimming took off 4 bases at V and 1 base at J, with 21 bases between the two ends. This CDR3 is CASSLFPGRSSGTDTQYF. CDR3 nucleotide sequence: TGTGCCAGCAGCCTATTCCCAGGGCGGAGCTCTGGCACAGATACGCAGTATTTT.

The CDR3 region has the DNA TGCGCCAGCGGTAGGGAACCGGGGGATGAAGCTTTCTTT. Amino acid sequence: CASGREPGDEAFF. The genes are TRBV5-1 and TRBJ1-1, with D maybe TRBD1 (5 bases). Germline CDR1 is SGHRS and CDR2 is YFSETQ. The CDR3 has 13 amino acids. Trimming took off 7 bases at V and 7 bases at J, with 17 bases between the two ends.

The rearrangement uses TRBV7-2 and TRBJ2-4; 7 bases line up with TRBD2. The junction had 6 bases not matched to a gene; V was cut back by 1 base and J by 0 bases. Germline V lookup: CDR1 SGHTA, CDR2 FQGNSA. CDR3 length: 17 amino acids. The chain's CDR3 is CASSLVVLAGAKNIQYF. In nucleotides, the CDR3 is TGTGCCAGCAGCTTAGTTGTGTTAGCGGGAGCCAAAAACATTCAGTACTTC.

CDR3 DNA sequence: TGTGCCAGCAGCTTAGGAGGTACAGGGAAGGCCAACGTCCTGACTTTC. Translated, it gives CASSLGGTGKANVLTF. The rearrangement uses TRBV7-2 and TRBJ2-6; a possible D gene is TRBD1 (6 bases). Trimming stripped 1 base from V and 6 bases from J, with 13 bases between. Germline CDR1 SGHTA, CDR2 FQGNSA. The CDR3 loop spans 16 amino acids.

This clonotype turned up a few times. V is TRBV6-6 and J is TRBJ1-5; D might be TRBD1 (5 bases). The CDR3 contains 18 residues. V was shortened by 5 bases and J by 0 bases, with 20 bases between the two germline ends. Germline V CDR1 and CDR2: MNHNY, SVGAGI (reference sequence). In DNA form, the CDR3 reads TGTGCCAGCAGTCCGACATCCGGGACGGACTATAGCAATCAGCCCCAGCATTTT. The encoded protein is CASSPTSGTDYSNQPQHF.

CDR3 nucleotides: TGTGCCAGTAGTATAGCGTTGGGGAGATCCTCCTACGAGCAGTACTTC. This translates into CASSIALGRSSYEQYF. The chain recombines TRBV19 with TRBJ2-7; TRBD2 might be the D (5 bases). The CDR3 totals 16 residues. Germline values: CDR1 LNHDA, CDR2 SQIVND (reference sequence). V shed 1 base and J shed 0 bases, with 13 bases lying between them.

The chain carries TRBV12-3 or TRBV12-4 and TRBJ2-3; 7 bases line up with TRBD2. The CDR3 contains 15 residues. With 5 bases clipped from V and 3 bases from J, the junction kept 8 bases outside the gene matches. The CDR3 reads CASSLSGGETDTQYF. The CDR3 DNA reads as TGTGCCAGCAGTCTCTCGGGGGGAGAAACAGATACGCAGTATTTT.

This clonotype was picked up many times. J is TRBJ1-1 and V is TRBV12-3 or TRBV12-4; 11 bases are a match to TRBD1. V shed 5 bases and J 3 bases; nucleotides not matched to a gene: 2. This CDR3 is built from 14 residues. CDR3 amino acids: CASSVGQGDTEAFF. The CDR3 nucleotides read TGTGCCAGCAGTGTGGGACAGGGGGACACTGAAGCTTTCTTT.

DNA for the CDR3: TGTGCCAGCAGTGAAAGCCGGGGGGCGTACGAGCAGTACTTC. This sequence encodes CASSESRGAYEQYF. This chain uses TRBV14 with TRBJ2-7; a weak D match, TRBD2 (7 bases). Per germline, CDR1 SGHDN and CDR2 FVKESK. The V end lost 6 bases, the J end lost 4 bases, and 16 bases lay between the germline ends. The CDR3 runs 14 residues. Looking up the rest from reference TRBV14 and TRBJ2-7 gives the full variable domain: EAGVTQFPSHSVIEKGQTVTLRCDPISGHDNLYWYRRVMGKEIKFLLHFVKESKQDESGMPNNRFLAERTGGTYSTLKVQPAELEDSGVYFCASSESRGAYEQYFGPGTRLTVT.

V usage is TRBV7-3 and J usage is TRBJ2-6; 9 bases map to TRBD2. The CDR3 is made up of 17 amino acids. Trimming took 3 bases from V and 4 from J; bases not matched to a gene: 7. The germline V gene has CDR1 SGHTA and CDR2 FQGTGA. CDR3 in DNA: TGTGCCAGCAGCTTTACCGGGACTAGCTCCGGGGCCAACGTCCTGACTTTC. Translation: CASSFTGTSSGANVLTF. Using reference TRBV7-3 and TRBJ2-6 for the parts outside the CDR3, the full variable domain is GAGVSQTPSNKVTEKGKYVELRCDPISGHTALYWYRQSLGQGPEFLIYFQGTGAADDSGLPNDRFFAVRPEGSVSTLKIQRTERGDSAVYLCASSFTGTSSGANVLTFGAGSRLTVL.

CDR3 sequence reads: CASSRLGPGEQYF. In DNA, the CDR3 is TGTGCCAGCAGCCGACTAGGGCCCGGCGAGCAGTACTTC. The V gene is TRBV5-6, the J gene TRBJ2-7; possibly TRBD2 for D (6 bases). This CDR3 has 13 residues. Germline V CDR1 and CDR2: SGHDT, YYEEEE. Trimming stripped 4 bases from V and 6 bases from J, with 14 bases between.

The chain joins TRBV7-2 to TRBJ2-1; D is perhaps TRBD1 (9 bases). Trimming pared 5 bases from V and 7 bases from J, leaving 27 bases between. There are 18 residues in the CDR3. CDR1 is SGHTA, CDR2 FQGNSA, per germline. As DNA, the CDR3 is TGTGCCAGCAGCCACCGGGGGGGCCCCGGGACAGGGTTTAATGAGCAGTTCTTC. This codes for CASSHRGGPGTGFNEQFF.

The rearrangement uses TRBV7-9 and TRBJ1-4; 7 bases match TRBD1. V shed 3 bases and J 6 bases; nucleotides not matched to a gene: 10. The CDR3 has 16 amino acids. Per the germline V gene, CDR1 is SEHNR and CDR2 is FQNEAQ (reference sequence). The CDR3 sequence is CASSFRQGEVDEKLFF. CDR3 in DNA: TGTGCCAGCAGCTTCAGACAGGGCGAGGTGGATGAAAAACTGTTTTTT.